The sequence of this TCR beta chain was determined in a study of a mutant IDH1 vaccine in newly diagnosed glioma. Points on this clone: The antigen is not known.

Assay used: immunoSEQ multiplex PCR; TCRdb lists only in-frame clones, some missing. The top ten clones hold roughly 5% of a sample with about 42,000 clones, approximately 83% of them seen once. This CDR3 is built from 16 residues. The V and J ends lost 0 bases and 2 bases respectively, with 8 bases between them. Germline CDR1 and CDR2: MNHEY and SVGAGI. Time point indicated: week 35, safety follow-up. Doses of 300 ug of mutant IDH1 20-mer peptide were given with topical imiquimod. The specimen was PBMCs, collected from a glioma patient whose treatment included an IDH1 peptide vaccine. This TCR came from a woman in her forties or fifties with glioma. V and J are TRBV6-5 and TRBJ2-6; perhaps D is TRBD1 or TRBD2 (5 bases each). The DNA for the CDR3 is TGTGCCAGCAGTTACTCAGGGGAGACTGGGGCCAACGTCCTGACTTTC. Its translation is CASSYSGETGANVLTF.